The entry below gives a single TCR beta chain sequence along with its context. Its antigen is undetermined. The PCR employed 60 Vbeta primers together with 13 Jbeta primers. Repertoires were generated with immunoSEQ multiplex PCR, while TCRdb's copy carries only in-frame clones and drops some. The sample includes around 200,000 clones, around 79% of them seen just once. V trimming: 6 bases; J trimming: 0 bases; junction bases outside the gene matches: 10. The CDR3 extends over 17 amino acids. Germline loops: CDR1 KGHSH, CDR2 LQKENI. The entry originates in a study of cytomegalovirus exposure and HLA in healthy donors. General study points: Most TCR sequences showed up rarely, but some public TCRs showed up in many donors.

The sequence came from a woman younger than 35 in good health and CMV-seronegative. Sequenced: PBMCs. The V and J genes are TRBV18 and TRBJ2-2, with 7 bases identical to TRBD2. The CDR3 here is CASSPPGGRANTGELFF. Here the CDR3 DNA reads TGTGCCAGCTCCCCCCCGGGGGGACGGGCGAACACCGGGGAGCTGTTTTTT.